These T cell receptor beta chains were read from a single sample in a study of OX40 agonist ivuxolimab in advanced cancers. Libraries were prepared by immunoSEQ multiplex PCR; TCRdb keeps only in-frame clonotypes and omits some of them. Seen here are about 80,000 clones, roughly four fifths observed once, and the top ten hold 25%. Sequenced material: CD4+ or CD8+ T cells sorted from blood, taken in a trial of the OX40 agonist ivuxolimab. The receptors come from an adult with an advanced solid tumor such as melanoma, head and neck, liver or kidney cancer. CDR3s include the opening cysteine and the closing phenylalanine or tryptophan. The D gene is left open where the match is weak. Clone size appears in some rows only: once, few, many, or a class for an expanded clone.

J: TRBJ2-1; size: NA; D: TRBD2; V: TRBV5-1; DNA: TGCGCCAGCAGCTCCGGACTAGCGGGAGGCTCTCCCAATGAGCAGTTCTTC; CDR3: CASSSGLAGGSPNEQFF
J: TRBJ2-7; size: NA; D: NA; V: TRBV18; DNA: TGTGCCAGCTCACCATCTTACGTCCAGTACGAGCAGTACTTC; CDR3: CASSPSYVQYEQYF
J: TRBJ2-7; size: NA; D: NA; V: TRBV4-3; DNA: TGCGCCAGCAGCCTAGGACCAGAGGTGTCCTACGAGCAGTACTTC; CDR3: CASSLGPEVSYEQYF
J: TRBJ1-5; size: few; D: NA; V: TRBV19; DNA: TGTAAGGGGAATCAGCCCCAGCATTTT; CDR3: CKGNQPQHF
J: TRBJ1-2; size: NA; D: NA; V: TRBV6-5; DNA: TGTGCCAGCAGTTACGCGGACACAAACTATGGCTACACCTTC; CDR3: CASSYADTNYGYTF
J: TRBJ2-3; size: NA; D: TRBD1; V: TRBV2; DNA: TGTGCCAGCAGTGGCCGGGACAGGGGCACAGATACGCAGTATTTT; CDR3: CASSGRDRGTDTQYF
J: TRBJ2-3; size: NA; D: NA; V: TRBV10-3; DNA: TGTGCCATCATAATTAGGTACGGCACAGATACGCAGTATTTT; CDR3: CAIIIRYGTDTQYF
J: TRBJ2-7; size: NA; D: TRBD2; V: TRBV19; DNA: TGTGCCAGTAGTATGGCTAGCGGGACCGAATACGAGCAGTACTTC; CDR3: CASSMASGTEYEQYF
J: TRBJ2-7; size: NA; D: NA; V: TRBV6-6; DNA: TGTGCCAGCAGTCTACCCCGCGGCGATGGGGTCTCGGCGCAGTACTTC; CDR3: CASSLPRGDGVSAQYF
J: TRBJ1-5; size: few; D: NA; V: TRBV30; DNA: TGTGCCTGGAGTGTATTCGGCAATCAGCCCCAGCATTTT; CDR3: CAWSVFGNQPQHF
J: TRBJ2-7; size: NA; D: TRBD2; V: TRBV19; DNA: TGTGCCAGTAGCGGGACTAGCGGTTACGAGCAGTACTTC; CDR3: CASSGTSGYEQYF
J: TRBJ1-5; size: NA; D: TRBD1; V: TRBV30; DNA: TGTGCCTGGAGTCCCCGGGACAGGGGGTATCAGCCCCAGCATTTT; CDR3: CAWSPRDRGYQPQHF
J: TRBJ1-1; size: NA; D: NA; V: TRBV30; DNA: TGTGCCTGGAGTGGTAATACGAACACTGAAGCTTTCTTT; CDR3: CAWSGNTNTEAFF
J: TRBJ1-1; size: NA; D: TRBD1; V: TRBV6-1; DNA: TGTGCCAGCAGTGCGGTCGGACAGGGCACTGAAGCTTTCTTT; CDR3: CASSAVGQGTEAFF
J: TRBJ2-1; size: NA; D: NA; V: TRBV29-1; DNA: TGCAGCGTTGAAGTCGACGGGGGGCCCGGGGTTGAGCAGTTCTTC; CDR3: CSVEVDGGPGVEQFF
J: TRBJ2-5; size: once; D: NA; V: TRBV5-5; DNA: TGTGCCAGCAGCTTGCAGCAGACCCAGTACTTC; CDR3: CASSLQQTQYF
J: TRBJ2-1; size: NA; D: NA; V: TRBV9; DNA: TGTGCCAGCAGCGTGAGGTCCGGGGGCTCCTACAATGAGCAGTTCTTC; CDR3: CASSVRSGGSYNEQFF
J: TRBJ2-1; size: NA; D: NA; V: TRBV28; DNA: TGTGCCAGCAGTTCCCCCCAGGGGGCGGGGGGTAATGAGCAGTTCTTC; CDR3: CASSSPQGAGGNEQFF
J: TRBJ1-1; size: NA; D: NA; V: TRBV10-2; DNA: TGCGCCAGCAGGCCCGGATCGAACACTGAAGCTTTCTTT; CDR3: CASRPGSNTEAFF
J: TRBJ2-5; size: few; D: TRBD2; V: TRBV7-2; DNA: TGTGCCAGCAGCTTACGGCGGGGGGGCCTGATTAGGGAGACCCAGTACTTC; CDR3: CASSLRRGGLIRETQYF
J: TRBJ1-1; size: NA; D: NA; V: TRBV5-1; DNA: TGCGCCAGCAGCTTGCAGGATATGAACACTGAAGCTTTCTTT; CDR3: CASSLQDMNTEAFF
J: TRBJ1-1; size: NA; D: NA; V: TRBV2; DNA: TGTGCCAGCAGTGAAGATGTGAACACTGAAGCTTTCTTT; CDR3: CASSEDVNTEAFF
J: TRBJ2-1; size: NA; D: NA; V: TRBV18; DNA: TGTGCCAGCTCTTTGCGGACGGGGCAGAATGAGCAGTTCTTC; CDR3: CASSLRTGQNEQFF
J: TRBJ2-7; size: NA; D: NA; V: TRBV18; DNA: TGTGCCAGCTCACCCCACGGGAACACCTACGAGCAGTACTTC; CDR3: CASSPHGNTYEQYF
J: TRBJ1-2; size: NA; D: NA; V: TRBV30; DNA: TGTGCCTGGAGTGTATCGATAGGATTTGGCTACACCTTC; CDR3: CAWSVSIGFGYTF
J: TRBJ1-1; size: few; D: NA; V: TRBV5-1; DNA: TGCGCCAGCAGCGTTCTGACGGGAGACGCTGAAGCTTTCTTT; CDR3: CASSVLTGDAEAFF
J: TRBJ2-7; size: many; D: NA; V: TRBV2; DNA: TGTGCCAGCAGTGGAGGGGGGGTTTATGACGAGCAGTACTTC; CDR3: CASSGGGVYDEQYF
J: TRBJ1-1; size: NA; D: NA; V: TRBV7-8; DNA: TGTGCCAGCAGCTTAGGACGGAACACTGAAGCTTTCTTT; CDR3: CASSLGRNTEAFF